This T cell receptor beta chain was sequenced in a study of blood T cell repertoires in COVID-19. Original data processing: From reference gene primer amplification, estimates of nucleated cell counts were derived. Produced via immunoSEQ multiplex PCR; TCRdb's table is partial and in-frame only. V, J and clone size reflect that table, while D and trimming were determined from the DNA. Among 200,000 to 250,000 clones listed, approximately 81% were seen once. Germline V lookup: CDR1 SGHNT, CDR2 YENEEA. The J segment lost 1 base and the V segment lost 5 bases, leaving 3 bases of the junction unmatched. CDR3 length equals 14 residues.

This TCR derives from a young man with active or convalescent COVID-19. The sample consisted of peripheral blood. The chain combines TRBV11-3 with TRBJ1-1, with 8 bases aligning to TRBD1. CDR3 amino acids: CASSPQGENTEAFF. The DNA of the CDR3 is TGTGCCAGCAGCCCACAGGGGGAGAACACTGAAGCTTTCTTT.